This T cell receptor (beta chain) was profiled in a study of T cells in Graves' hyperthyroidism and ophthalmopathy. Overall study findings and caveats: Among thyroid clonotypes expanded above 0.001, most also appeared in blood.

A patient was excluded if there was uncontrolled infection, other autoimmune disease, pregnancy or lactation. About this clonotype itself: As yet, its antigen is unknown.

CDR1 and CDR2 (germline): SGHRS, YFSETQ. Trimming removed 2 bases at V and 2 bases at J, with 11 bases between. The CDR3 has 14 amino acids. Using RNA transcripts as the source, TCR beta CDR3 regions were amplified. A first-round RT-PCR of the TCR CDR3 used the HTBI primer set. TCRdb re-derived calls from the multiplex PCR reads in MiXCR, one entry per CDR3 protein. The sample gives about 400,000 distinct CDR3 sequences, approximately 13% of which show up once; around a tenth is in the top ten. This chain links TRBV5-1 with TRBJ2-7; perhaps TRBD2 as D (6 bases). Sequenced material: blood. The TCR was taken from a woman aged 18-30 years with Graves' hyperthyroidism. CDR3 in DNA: TGCGCCAGCAGCTTAACGACGGGAGCCTACGAGCAGTACTTC. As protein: CASSLTTGAYEQYF.